This passage covers 18 T cell receptor beta chains from one sample sequenced in a study of early T cells in non-severe SARS-CoV-2 infection. One entry per CDR3 protein, called by TCRdb with MiXCR from the 5' RACE reads. The sample comprises about 80,000 distinct CDR3 sequences, 12% of which are singletons, and approximately 2.4% rests with the top ten. The source material was whole blood. These receptors were taken from an adult who was a healthcare worker with PCR-confirmed SARS-CoV-2 infection or an uninfected control (not recorded which).

This clonotype was seen repeatedly, ten times or more. The V and J genes are TRBV20-1 and TRBJ2-6, with 9 bases aligning to TRBD1. This CDR3 has 17 amino acids. Trimming cost V 2 bases and J 2 bases; bases outside gene matches: 7. CDR1 is DFQATT and CDR2 is SNEGSKA in the germline V gene (reference sequence). CDR3 in amino acids: CSARTGQGSAGANVLTF. The CDR3 nucleotides are TGCAGTGCTAGAACCGGACAGGGGAGTGCTGGGGCCAACGTCCTGACTTTC.

The DNA for the CDR3 is TGCAGCGTTGGGGACTCCGAGCAGTACTTC. It specifies CSVGDSEQYF. The rearrangement uses TRBV29-1 and TRBJ2-7, with D perhaps TRBD2 (6 bases). The germline V gene encodes CDR1 SQVTM and CDR2 ANQGSEA. V was shortened by 4 bases and J by 6 bases, with 7 bases between the two germline ends. This CDR3 comprises 10 residues.

Written as DNA, the CDR3 is TGTGCCAGCGGGACAGGGAGGAACACTGAAGCTTTCTTT. Translated: CASGTGRNTEAFF. This sequence joins TRBV7-3 and TRBJ1-1; 9 bases fit TRBD1. Germline CDR1 SGHTA, CDR2 FQGTGA. The CDR3 is made up of 13 amino acids. V dropped 8 bases and J dropped 1; count of bases not matched to a gene: 2.

This clonotype was counted only a few times. V gene TRBV15 combines with J gene TRBJ2-5, with a tentative D call TRBD2 (6 bases). The CDR3 consists of 14 residues. The germline V gene encodes CDR1 LNHNV and CDR2 YYDKDF (reference sequence). Trimming left V 3 bases short and J 3 bases short, with 11 bases between. CDR3 coding DNA: TGTGCCACCAGCAGGTACGGGAGAGAAGAGACCCAGTACTTC. The encoded protein is CATSRYGREETQYF.

A word on this clonotype: At one boundary the junction diverges from the germline segment, which might be a read error. The chain has TRBV7-8 and TRBJ2-1; 16 bases agree with TRBD2. The CDR3 has 18 residues. In germline, CDR1 is SGHVS, CDR2 FQNEAQ. DNA of the CDR3: TGTGCCAGCATGGGACTAGCGGGAGGGCAGGGCTCCTACGATGAGCAGTTCTTC. It translates to CASMGLAGGQGSYDEQFF.

This clonotype was picked up many times. The gene calls are TRBV3-1 and TRBJ2-7; D perhaps matches TRBD2 (5 bases). This CDR3 comprises 18 residues. CDR1 and CDR2 from the germline V gene are LGHDT and YNNKEL (reference sequence). The germline V and J ends were trimmed by 0 bases and 7 bases, with 25 bases remaining between them. The CDR3 spells CASSQDRPSTSRGWEQYF. In DNA form, the CDR3 reads TGTGCCAGCAGCCAAGATAGGCCTTCTACTAGTCGCGGATGGGAGCAGTACTTC.

This clonotype was seen many times. This chain joins TRBV5-1 and TRBJ1-1; no clear D. This CDR3 has 13 residues. Germline V gene lookup returns CDR1 SGHRS and CDR2 YFSETQ. Trimming took off 1 base at V and 0 bases at J, with 4 bases between the two ends. DNA of the CDR3: TGCGCCAGCAGCTTGTTAGTGAACACTGAAGCTTTCTTT. It codes for CASSLLVNTEAFF.

This clonotype was detected a few times. The chain couples TRBV11-3 to TRBJ2-3, with D hard to call. Germline values: CDR1 SGHNT, CDR2 YENEEA. CDR3 size: 15 residues. The ends were cut back, 0 bases at V and 4 bases at J, with 11 bases in the middle. In DNA form, the CDR3 reads TGTGCCAGCAGCTTAGATAGTAGCAGCGCAGATACGCAGTATTTT. Translated, it gives CASSLDSSSADTQYF.

The V and J genes are TRBV6-4 and TRBJ2-2; 11 positions match TRBD2. Germline CDR1 is MRHNA and CDR2 is SNTAGT. This CDR3 spans 17 amino acids. J gave up 2 bases and V 4 bases, and 6 bases lay outside the gene matches. Written as DNA, the CDR3 is TGTGCCAGCAGTGTACTAGCGGGGGCCACCAACACCGGGGAGCTGTTTTTT. Protein: CASSVLAGATNTGELFF.

The table lists this clonotype with a few counts. The rearrangement uses TRBV2 and TRBJ2-3, with a possible D match to TRBD2 (5 bases). The V and J ends lost 2 bases and 4 bases respectively, with 19 bases between them. The CDR3 totals 17 residues. Germline-derived CDR1 and CDR2 are SNHLY and FYNNEI. Written as DNA, the CDR3 is TGTGCCAGCAGTGAACCGGGGTATTCAAACAGACCAGATACGCAGTATTTT. Translating it yields CASSEPGYSNRPDTQYF.

The chain combines TRBV30 with TRBJ2-2; D is uncertain. CDR1 is GTSNPN and CDR2 is SVGIG in the germline V gene (reference sequence). V was pared by 1 base and J by 10 bases, with 7 bases between. The CDR3 has 11 residues. CDR3 amino acids: CAWSEAEELFF. CDR3 nucleotides: TGTGCCTGGAGTGAGGCTGAGGAGCTGTTTTTT.

This clonotype was recorded at least ten times. For the CDR3, the DNA is TGCAGCGTGACAGGGGAGGGGGAGACCCAGTACTTC. Its protein product is CSVTGEGETQYF. The V gene is TRBV29-1, the J gene TRBJ2-5; D is perhaps TRBD1 (8 bases). Deletions cut 6 bases from V and 5 bases from J, with 13 bases between. The germline V gene has CDR1 SQVTM and CDR2 ANQGSEA. CDR3 length: 12 residues.

This clonotype was seen ten or more times. An end of the junction does not agree with germline; a read error may underlie this. The V gene is TRBV5-4, the J gene TRBJ2-5, with a weak D call TRBD1 (5 bases). This CDR3 is built from 16 residues. The germline CDR1 and CDR2 sequences are SGHNT and YYREEE (reference sequence). The CDR3 spells CASSPGPAVGQGTQYF. The DNA for the CDR3 is TGTGCCAGCAGCCCAGGCCCCGCAGTTGGACAAGGGACCCAGTACTTC.

This clonotype was detected a few times. The V gene is TRBV7-8, the J gene TRBJ1-1; D gene unclear. Trimming removed 1 base at V and 5 bases at J, with 8 bases between. This CDR3 spans 13 amino acids. Germline lookup yields CDR1 SGHVS and CDR2 FQNEAQ. The CDR3, as DNA: TGTGCCAGCAGCTTAGACCAGGTAACTGAAGCTTTCTTT. The encoded protein is CASSLDQVTEAFF.

CDR3 sequence: CSVAASIPGELFF. The CDR3 DNA follows: TGCAGCGTTGCAGCTAGCATCCCCGGGGAGCTGTTTTTT. The chain employs TRBV29-1 and TRBJ2-2; D is possibly TRBD2 (5 bases). The CDR3 contains 13 residues. Germline loops: CDR1 SQVTM, CDR2 ANQGSEA. V shed 4 bases and J shed 6 bases, with 12 bases lying between them.

This clonotype occurred many times. The chain employs TRBV12-5 and TRBJ2-3, with 9 bases identical to TRBD2. V was pared by 4 bases and J by 6 bases, with 8 bases of the junction left unmatched. The CDR3 runs 15 residues. The germline V gene encodes CDR1 LGHNT and CDR2 FRNRAP. The CDR3 spells CASGSSSGMLDTQYF. Here the CDR3 DNA reads TGTGCTAGTGGTTCCTCTAGCGGGATGTTGGATACGCAGTATTTT.

This CDR3 reads CASSPVLRGYEQYF. The CDR3 nucleotides are TGTGCCAGCAGTCCGGTCCTGAGGGGCTACGAGCAGTACTTC. The rearrangement links TRBV12-3 or TRBV12-4 to TRBJ2-7; possibly TRBD1 or TRBD2 for D (5 bases each). The ends were cut back, 5 bases at V and 3 bases at J, with 14 bases in the middle. CDR3 length equals 14 residues.

This sequence joins TRBV5-5 and TRBJ2-7; 8 bases are shared with TRBD1. From germline, CDR1 is SGHKS and CDR2 YYEKEE (reference sequence). The junction had 11 bases not matched to a gene; V was cut back by 4 bases and J by 2 bases. The CDR3 loop spans 16 amino acids. The CDR3 DNA is TGTGCCAGCAGCGCCCCGAGGACAGGGATGCCCTACGAGCAGTACTTC. Translating gives CASSAPRTGMPYEQYF.